This T cell receptor beta chain appears in the sequencing data of a study of T cell responses to AZD1222 COVID-19 vaccine. Overall study results and limits: Only a handful of individuals given AZD1222 were seropositive at baseline. Two doses of AZD1222 preceded a rise in Spike-specific TCR breadth and depth.

The CDR3 is 14 amino acids. V was trimmed by 8 bases and J by 0 bases, leaving 12 bases between them. Germline V gene lookup returns CDR1 KGHSH and CDR2 LQKENI. The table came from immunoSEQ multiplex PCR; TCRdb's copy has only in-frame clones and leaves some out. The sample yields roughly 69,000 clones, 75% to 85% seen once. This clone was counted only a few times. Its target is not known. The sequenced sample was peripheral blood, obtained 28 days after the second AZD1222 dose. This clonotype was obtained from an adult who received the AZD1222 COVID-19 vaccine. The rearrangement joins TRBV18 to TRBJ2-3; D unclear. This CDR3 is CASLLSPSTDTQYF. The CDR3, as DNA: TGTGCCAGCCTACTCTCTCCCAGCACAGATACGCAGTATTTT.